The 14 T cell receptor beta chains below were found in one sample sequenced in a study of shared clonotypes between healthy human individuals. The data were produced by immunoSEQ multiplex PCR, yet TCRdb's version contains in-frame clones alone and is incomplete. Of a few million clones listed, 90% to 96% are singletons. The sample was naive CD4+ T cells sorted from blood. This sample's subset: CD45RA+ positively selected. These receptors were obtained from a man in his late teens or twenties in good health.

The chain links TRBV6-6 to TRBJ1-1; 7 bases align to TRBD1. CDR3 length: 16 amino acids. CDR1 and CDR2 (germline): MNHNY, SVGAGI (reference sequence). Unmatched junction bases numbered 7, after V lost 3 bases and J lost 0 bases. For the CDR3, the DNA is TGTGCCAGCAGTTATCCGAGGACAGGACTGAACACTGAAGCTTTCTTT. It translates to CASSYPRTGLNTEAFF.

The CDR3, as DNA: TGCGCCAGCAGCTTCTTAGGACTAGCGGGGGGAACCTACAATGAGCAGTTCTTC. Amino acid sequence: CASSFLGLAGGTYNEQFF. This chain links TRBV5-1 with TRBJ2-1; 14 positions agree with TRBD2. Trimming cost V 2 bases and J 2 bases; bases outside gene matches: 6. CDR3 length: 18 amino acids. Germline CDR1 and CDR2: SGHRS and YFSETQ.

The genes are TRBV29-1 and TRBJ2-1; unclear D gene. The V end was cut by 4 bases, the J end by 7 bases, with 14 bases between. Germline CDR1 is SQVTM and CDR2 is ANQGSEA. The CDR3 consists of 13 residues. Here the CDR3 DNA reads TGCAGCGTTGGACCGAAGGAACGAAATGAGCAGTTCTTC. It is translated as CSVGPKERNEQFF.

This chain uses TRBV5-6 with TRBJ1-1; the D is unclear. Germline V gene data show CDR1 as SGHDT and CDR2 as YYEEEE. This CDR3 comprises 15 residues. Trimming shortened V by 5 bases and J by 0 bases, and 14 bases separated the two germline ends. The CDR3 loop reads CASRYGWVMNTEAFF. The DNA for the CDR3 is TGTGCCAGCAGGTACGGGTGGGTGATGAACACTGAAGCTTTCTTT.

The rearrangement joins TRBV10-3 to TRBJ1-1; D gene uncertain. Trimming took 9 bases from V and 2 from J, leaving 13 bases between them. Germline V gene lookup returns CDR1 ENHRY and CDR2 SYGVKD. This CDR3 comprises 13 residues. The CDR3 region is CAIGSGENTEAFF. CDR3 sequence (DNA): TGTGCCATAGGTAGTGGAGAAAACACTGAAGCTTTCTTT.

This chain links TRBV25-1 with TRBJ2-3; 8 bases are shared with TRBD1. CDR1 and CDR2 from the germline V gene are MGHDK and SYGVNS. With 3 bases clipped from V and 3 bases from J, the junction kept 8 bases outside the gene matches. CDR3 length: 16 amino acids. For the CDR3, the DNA is TGTGCCAGCAGTGACTCCCGACAGGGGCTAACAGATACGCAGTATTTT. Amino acids: CASSDSRQGLTDTQYF.

The chain joins TRBV7-6 to TRBJ1-1; the D gene is possibly TRBD1 (6 bases). Germline lookup yields CDR1 SGHVS and CDR2 FNYEAQ. V lost 5 bases to trimming and J lost 2 bases, with 9 bases between them. The CDR3 extends over 13 amino acids. The CDR3 coding sequence is TGTGCCAGCAGCATGGACAGTAACACTGAAGCTTTCTTT. The encoded protein is CASSMDSNTEAFF.

This clone was recorded once. The gene calls are TRBV2 and TRBJ2-1; tentatively, D is TRBD2 (5 bases). This CDR3 has 15 amino acids. The V gene lost 3 bases and the J gene lost 1 base, with 10 bases spanning the gap. The germline V gene has CDR1 SNHLY and CDR2 FYNNEI. The CDR3 DNA reads as TGTGCCAGCAGTGAGGTGGGAGTGTCCTACAATGAGCAGTTCTTC. Encoded protein: CASSEVGVSYNEQFF.

The chain carries TRBV18 and TRBJ2-6; tentatively, D is TRBD1 (6 bases). The ends were cut back, 2 bases at V and 1 base at J, with 21 bases in the middle. The CDR3 has 20 residues. Per germline, CDR1 KGHSH and CDR2 LQKENI. The CDR3 DNA reads as TGTGCCAGCTCACCATTCCATTCAGGACAGAGTATTTCTGGGGCCAACGTCCTGACTTTC. This encodes CASSPFHSGQSISGANVLTF.

The rearrangement uses TRBV6-6 and TRBJ2-5, with a weak D call TRBD2 (5 bases). The CDR3 consists of 16 residues. V shed 0 bases and J shed 5 bases, with 16 bases lying between them. Germline values: CDR1 MNHNY, CDR2 SVGAGI (reference sequence). The CDR3: CASSYSKWGAGETQYF. The CDR3 DNA follows: TGTGCCAGCAGTTACTCGAAATGGGGAGCCGGGGAGACCCAGTACTTC.

CDR3 bases: TGTGCCATCGGGTCGGGGGCTAGCGGTACCTACAATGAGCAGTTCTTC. It translates to CAIGSGASGTYNEQFF. The J gene is TRBJ2-1, the V gene TRBV10-3; D is possibly TRBD2 (7 bases). The V and J ends lost 8 bases and 2 bases respectively, with 19 bases between them. The CDR3 runs 16 residues. Germline V gene sequence: CDR1 ENHRY, CDR2 SYGVKD.

V and J are TRBV28 and TRBJ1-1; a possible D gene is TRBD1 (6 bases). Between the trimmed V and J ends, which lost 3 bases and 4 bases, there was a span of 18 bases. Germline V CDR1 and CDR2: MDHEN, SYDVKM. There are 16 residues in the CDR3. CDR3 residues: CASSFFGGRLSTEAFF. The CDR3 coding sequence is TGTGCCAGCAGTTTCTTTGGGGGGCGCCTTAGCACTGAAGCTTTCTTT.

The gene calls are TRBV2 and TRBJ2-2; 11 positions agree with TRBD1. Germline loops: CDR1 SNHLY, CDR2 FYNNEI. V was clipped by 8 bases and J by 5 bases; unmatched bases: 4. The CDR3 consists of 14 residues. CDR3: CASLRDRGTGELFF. The DNA for the CDR3 is TGTGCCAGCCTTCGGGACAGGGGGACCGGGGAGCTGTTTTTT.

The genes are TRBV9 and TRBJ2-5; D gene unclear. V lost 4 bases and J lost 2, with 15 bases in between. The CDR3 has 15 residues. Germline V CDR1 and CDR2: SGDLS, YYNGEE. CDR3 loop: CASSPPGLVQETQYF. The CDR3 DNA sequence: TGTGCCAGCAGCCCCCCGGGTCTGGTACAAGAGACCCAGTACTTC.